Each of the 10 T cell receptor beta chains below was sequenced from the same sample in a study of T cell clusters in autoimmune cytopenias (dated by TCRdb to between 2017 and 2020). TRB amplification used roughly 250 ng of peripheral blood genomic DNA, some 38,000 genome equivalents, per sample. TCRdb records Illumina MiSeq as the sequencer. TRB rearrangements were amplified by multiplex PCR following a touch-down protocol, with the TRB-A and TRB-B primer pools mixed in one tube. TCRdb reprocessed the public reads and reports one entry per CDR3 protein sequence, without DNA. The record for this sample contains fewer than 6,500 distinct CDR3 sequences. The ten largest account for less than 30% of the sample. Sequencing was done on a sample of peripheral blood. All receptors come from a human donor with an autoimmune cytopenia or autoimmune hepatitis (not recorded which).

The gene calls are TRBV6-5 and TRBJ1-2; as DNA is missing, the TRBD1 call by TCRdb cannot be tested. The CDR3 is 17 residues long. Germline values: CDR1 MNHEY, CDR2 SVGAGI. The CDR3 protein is CASSPPHRATERYGYTF.

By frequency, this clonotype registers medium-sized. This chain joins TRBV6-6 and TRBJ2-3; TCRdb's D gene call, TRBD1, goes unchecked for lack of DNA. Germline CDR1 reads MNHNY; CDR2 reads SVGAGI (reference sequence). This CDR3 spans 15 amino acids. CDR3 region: CASSLPWTSTDTQYF.

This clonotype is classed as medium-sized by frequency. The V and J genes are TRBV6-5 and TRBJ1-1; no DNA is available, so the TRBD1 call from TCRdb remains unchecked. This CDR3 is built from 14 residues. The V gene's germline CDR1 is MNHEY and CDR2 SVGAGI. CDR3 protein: CASSEARQSTEAFF.

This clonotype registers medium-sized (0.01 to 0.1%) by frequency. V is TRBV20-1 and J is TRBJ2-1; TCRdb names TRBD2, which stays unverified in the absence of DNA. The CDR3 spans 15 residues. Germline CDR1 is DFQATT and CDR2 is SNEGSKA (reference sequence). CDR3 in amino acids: CSARSSTSGSWVQFF.

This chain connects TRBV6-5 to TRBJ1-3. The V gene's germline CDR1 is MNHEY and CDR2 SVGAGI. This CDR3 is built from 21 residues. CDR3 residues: CASSYSEGTLPPRGSGNTIYF.

This CDR3 is CASSKGTGGSYEQYF. V gene TRBV18 combines with J gene TRBJ2-7; the D call of TRBD1 rests on TCRdb alone, since no DNA is present to check it. Germline V gives CDR1 KGHSH, CDR2 LQKENI. CDR3 length: 15 residues.

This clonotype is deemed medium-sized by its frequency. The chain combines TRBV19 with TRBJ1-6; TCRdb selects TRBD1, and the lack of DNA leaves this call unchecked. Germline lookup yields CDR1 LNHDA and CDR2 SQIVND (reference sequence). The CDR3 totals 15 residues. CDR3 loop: CASSTGTDYNSPLHF. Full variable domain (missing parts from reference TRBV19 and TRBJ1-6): DGGITQSPKYLFRKEGQNVTLSCEQNLNHDAMYWYRQDPGQGLRLIYYSQIVNDFQKGDIAEGYSVSREKKESFPLTVTSAQKNPTAFYLCASSTGTDYNSPLHFGNGTRLTVT.

CDR3 sequence reads: CASSMWGSRDQPQHF. V usage is TRBV19 and J usage is TRBJ1-5. The CDR3 has 15 residues. Looked up from germline, CDR1 is LNHDA and CDR2 is SQIVND (reference sequence).

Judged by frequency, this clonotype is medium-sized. CDR3 region: CASSILSGAEGGNEQFF. V usage is TRBV19 and J usage is TRBJ2-1; no DNA is available, so the TRBD1 call from TCRdb remains unchecked. CDR3 length: 17 residues. The germline CDR1 and CDR2 sequences are LNHDA and SQIVND (reference sequence).

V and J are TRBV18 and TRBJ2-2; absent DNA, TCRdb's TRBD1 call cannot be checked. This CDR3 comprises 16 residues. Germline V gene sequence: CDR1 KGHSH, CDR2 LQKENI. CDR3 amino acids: CASSPQTGSYPGELFF.